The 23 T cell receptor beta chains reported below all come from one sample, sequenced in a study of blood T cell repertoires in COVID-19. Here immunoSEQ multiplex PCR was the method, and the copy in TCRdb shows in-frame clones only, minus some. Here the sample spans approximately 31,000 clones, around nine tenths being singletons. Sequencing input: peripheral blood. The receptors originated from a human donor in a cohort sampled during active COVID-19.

The CDR3: CASSQQGMRGKLFF. The CDR3 DNA follows: TGTGCCAGCAGTCAACAGGGGATGCGTGGAAAACTGTTTTTT. This chain connects TRBV2 to TRBJ1-4, with 7 nucleotides matching TRBD1. In germline, CDR1 is SNHLY, CDR2 FYNNEI. This CDR3 has 14 amino acids. The V gene end was trimmed by 5 bases and the J gene end by 10 bases; junction bases not matched to a gene: 10.

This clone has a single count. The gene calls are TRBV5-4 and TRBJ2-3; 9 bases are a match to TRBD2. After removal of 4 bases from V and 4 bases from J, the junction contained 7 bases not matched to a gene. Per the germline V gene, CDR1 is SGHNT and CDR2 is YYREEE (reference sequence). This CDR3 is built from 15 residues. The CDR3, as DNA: TGTGCCAGCAGCGGTAGCGGGAGCTTGGCAGATACGCAGTATTTT. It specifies CASSGSGSLADTQYF.

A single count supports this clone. CDR3 in amino acids: CSAGGGSEQFF. Here the CDR3 DNA reads TGCAGCGCTGGGGGGGGGAGCGAGCAGTTCTTC. The chain links TRBV29-1 to TRBJ2-1, with 7 bases aligning to TRBD2. V lost 7 bases, J lost 10 bases, and 7 bases stayed unmatched. Germline lookup yields CDR1 SQVTM and CDR2 ANQGSEA. The CDR3 runs to 11 residues.

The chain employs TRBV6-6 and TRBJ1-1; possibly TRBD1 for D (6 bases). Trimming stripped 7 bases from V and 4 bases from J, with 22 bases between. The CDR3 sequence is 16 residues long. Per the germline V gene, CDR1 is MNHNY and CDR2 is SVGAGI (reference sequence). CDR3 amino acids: CASKIAGGGSGTEAFF. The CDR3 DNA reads TGTGCCAGCAAAATAGCGGGCGGGGGCTCGGGCACTGAAGCTTTCTTT.

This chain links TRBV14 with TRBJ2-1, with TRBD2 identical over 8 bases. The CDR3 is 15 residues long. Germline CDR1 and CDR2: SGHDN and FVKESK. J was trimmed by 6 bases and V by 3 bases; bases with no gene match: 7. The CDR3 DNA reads TGTGCCAGCAGCCAGGGGGTCGGGACTAGCAATGAGCAGTTCTTC. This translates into CASSQGVGTSNEQFF.

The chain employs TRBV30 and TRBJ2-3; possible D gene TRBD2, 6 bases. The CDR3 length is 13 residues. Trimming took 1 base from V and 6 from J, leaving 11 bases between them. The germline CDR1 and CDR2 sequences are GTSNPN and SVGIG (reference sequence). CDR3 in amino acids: CAWSADYRDTQYF. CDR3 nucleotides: TGTGCCTGGAGTGCGGACTACCGGGATACGCAGTATTTT.

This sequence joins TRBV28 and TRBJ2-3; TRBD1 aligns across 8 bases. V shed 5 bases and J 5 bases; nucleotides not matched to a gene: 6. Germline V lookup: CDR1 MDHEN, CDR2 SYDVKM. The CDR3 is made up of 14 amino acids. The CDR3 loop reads CASSRQGLRDTQYF. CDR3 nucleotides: TGTGCCAGCAGTAGACAGGGGTTACGAGATACGCAGTATTTT.

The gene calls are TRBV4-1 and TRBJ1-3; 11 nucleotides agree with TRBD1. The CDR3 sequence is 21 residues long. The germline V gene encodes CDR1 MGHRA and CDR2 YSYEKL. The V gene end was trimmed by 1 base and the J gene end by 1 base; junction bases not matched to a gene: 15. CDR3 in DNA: TGCGCCAGCAGCCAAGTCCGGACAGGGGGCCCCAGATCCCGGTCTGGAAACACCATATATTTT. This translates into CASSQVRTGGPRSRSGNTIYF.

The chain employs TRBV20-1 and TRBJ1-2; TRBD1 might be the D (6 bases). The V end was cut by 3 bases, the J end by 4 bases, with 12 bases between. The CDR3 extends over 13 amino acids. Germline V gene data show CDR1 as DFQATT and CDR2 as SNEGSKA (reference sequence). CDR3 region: CSASPMGAYGYTF. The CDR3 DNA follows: TGCAGTGCTAGTCCGATGGGGGCCTATGGCTACACCTTC.

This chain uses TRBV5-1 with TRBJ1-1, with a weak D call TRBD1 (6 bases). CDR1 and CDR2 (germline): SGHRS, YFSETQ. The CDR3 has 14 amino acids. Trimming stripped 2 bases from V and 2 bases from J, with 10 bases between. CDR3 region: CASSLQGFNTEAFF. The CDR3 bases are TGCGCCAGCAGCTTACAGGGATTTAACACTGAAGCTTTCTTT.

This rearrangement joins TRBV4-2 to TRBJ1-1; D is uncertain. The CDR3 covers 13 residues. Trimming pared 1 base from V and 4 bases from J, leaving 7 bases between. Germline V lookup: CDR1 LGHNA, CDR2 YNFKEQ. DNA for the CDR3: TGTGCCAGCAGCCAAGTGTATAGCACTGAAGCTTTCTTT. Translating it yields CASSQVYSTEAFF.

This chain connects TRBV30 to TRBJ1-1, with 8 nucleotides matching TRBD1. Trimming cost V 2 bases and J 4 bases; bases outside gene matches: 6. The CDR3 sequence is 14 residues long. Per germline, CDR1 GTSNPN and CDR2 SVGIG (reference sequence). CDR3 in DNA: TGTGCCTGGAGTTGGACAGGGTTAGGCACTGAAGCTTTCTTT. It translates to CAWSWTGLGTEAFF.

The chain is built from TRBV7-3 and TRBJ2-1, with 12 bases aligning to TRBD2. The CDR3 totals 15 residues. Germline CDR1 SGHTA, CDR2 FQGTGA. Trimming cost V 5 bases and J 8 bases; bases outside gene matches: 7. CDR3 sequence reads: CASSLGLAGPDEQFF. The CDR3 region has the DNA TGTGCCAGCAGCCTAGGACTAGCGGGACCCGATGAGCAGTTCTTC.

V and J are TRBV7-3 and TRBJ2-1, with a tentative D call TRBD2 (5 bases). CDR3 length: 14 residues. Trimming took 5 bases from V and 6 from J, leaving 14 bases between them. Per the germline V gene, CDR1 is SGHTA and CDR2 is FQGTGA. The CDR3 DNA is TGTGCCAGCAGCCCCACGGCCGGAGGCAATGAGCAGTTCTTC. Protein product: CASSPTAGGNEQFF.

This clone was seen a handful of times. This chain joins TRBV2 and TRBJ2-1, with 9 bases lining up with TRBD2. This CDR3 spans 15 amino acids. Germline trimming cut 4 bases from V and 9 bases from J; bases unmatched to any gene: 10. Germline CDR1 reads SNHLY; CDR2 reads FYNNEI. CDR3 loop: CASSVASGEGVEQFF. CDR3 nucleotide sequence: TGTGCCAGCAGTGTGGCTAGCGGGGAAGGGGTTGAGCAGTTCTTC. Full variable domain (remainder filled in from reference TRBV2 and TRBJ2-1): EPEVTQTPSHQVTQMGQEVILRCVPISNHLYFYWYRQILGQKVEFLVSFYNNEISEKSEIFDDQFSVERPDGSNFTLKIRSTKLEDSAMYFCASSVASGEGVEQFFGPGTRLTVL.

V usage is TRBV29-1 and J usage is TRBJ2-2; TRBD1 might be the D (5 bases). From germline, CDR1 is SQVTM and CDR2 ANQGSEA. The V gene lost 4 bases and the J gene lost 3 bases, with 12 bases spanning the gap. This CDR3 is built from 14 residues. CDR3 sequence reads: CSVGQFGDTGELFF. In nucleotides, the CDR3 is TGCAGCGTTGGACAGTTTGGTGACACCGGGGAGCTGTTTTTT.

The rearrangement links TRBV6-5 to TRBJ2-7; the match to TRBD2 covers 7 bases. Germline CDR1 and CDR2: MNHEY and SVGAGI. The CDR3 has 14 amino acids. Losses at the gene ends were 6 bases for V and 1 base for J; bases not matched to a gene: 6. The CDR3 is CASRIGLVSYEQYF. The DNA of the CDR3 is TGTGCCAGCAGGATCGGACTAGTATCCTACGAGCAGTACTTC.

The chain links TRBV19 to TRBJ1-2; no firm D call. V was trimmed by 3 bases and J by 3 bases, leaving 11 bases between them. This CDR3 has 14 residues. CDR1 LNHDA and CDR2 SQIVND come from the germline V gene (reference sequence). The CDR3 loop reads CASSIVGGDYGYTF. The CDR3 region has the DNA TGTGCCAGTAGTATCGTGGGCGGGGACTATGGCTACACCTTC.

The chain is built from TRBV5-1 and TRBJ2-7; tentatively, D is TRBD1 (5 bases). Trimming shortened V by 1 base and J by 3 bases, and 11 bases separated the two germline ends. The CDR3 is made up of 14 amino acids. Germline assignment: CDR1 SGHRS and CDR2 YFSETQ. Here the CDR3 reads CASSLKGADYEQYF. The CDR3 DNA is TGCGCCAGCAGCTTGAAAGGGGCAGACTACGAGCAGTACTTC. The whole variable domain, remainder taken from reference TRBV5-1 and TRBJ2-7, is KAGVTQTPRYLIKTRGQQVTLSCSPISGHRSVSWYQQTPGQGLQFLFEYFSETQRNKGNFPGRFSGRQFSNSRSEMNVSTLELGDSALYLCASSLKGADYEQYFGPGTRLTVT.

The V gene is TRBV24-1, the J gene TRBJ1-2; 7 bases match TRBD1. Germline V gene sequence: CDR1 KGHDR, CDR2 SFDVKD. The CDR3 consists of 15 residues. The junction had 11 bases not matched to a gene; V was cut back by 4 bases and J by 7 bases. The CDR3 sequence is CATSDSPRGLGGYTF. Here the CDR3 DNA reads TGTGCCACCAGTGACTCTCCGAGGGGGCTCGGTGGCTACACCTTC.

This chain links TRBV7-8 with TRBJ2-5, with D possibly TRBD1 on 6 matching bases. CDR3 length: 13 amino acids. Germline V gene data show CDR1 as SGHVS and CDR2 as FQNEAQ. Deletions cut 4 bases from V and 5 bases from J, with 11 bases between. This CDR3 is CASSYRVGETQYF. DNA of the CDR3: TGTGCCAGCAGCTACAGGGTGGGGGAGACCCAGTACTTC.

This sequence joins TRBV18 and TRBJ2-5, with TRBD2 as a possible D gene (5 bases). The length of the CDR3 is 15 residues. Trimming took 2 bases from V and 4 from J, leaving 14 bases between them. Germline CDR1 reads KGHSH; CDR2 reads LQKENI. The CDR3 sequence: CASSPGPGSGETQYF. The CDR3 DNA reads TGTGCCAGCTCACCAGGTCCGGGGAGCGGAGAGACCCAGTACTTC.

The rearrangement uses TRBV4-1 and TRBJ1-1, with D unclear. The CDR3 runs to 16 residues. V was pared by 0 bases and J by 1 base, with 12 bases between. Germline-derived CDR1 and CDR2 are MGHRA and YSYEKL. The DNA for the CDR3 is TGCGCCAGCAGCCAAGATGGCGAGGAGCCGAACACTGAAGCTTTCTTT. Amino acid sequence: CASSQDGEEPNTEAFF.